These 13 T cell receptor beta chains were all obtained from the same sample, sequenced in a study of blood T cell repertoires in COVID-19. Clones were read by immunoSEQ multiplex PCR, and TCRdb kept only the in-frame ones, dropping some. The data hold more than 400,000 clones, with less than 95% observed a single time. Source material: PBMCs or T cells enriched from blood (not recorded which). Every receptor here comes from a man younger than 30 who had recovered from COVID-19.

The V and J genes are TRBV6-5 and TRBJ1-1; D might be TRBD1 (5 bases). Germline loops: CDR1 MNHEY, CDR2 SVGAGI. V lost 7 bases and J lost 10, with 13 bases in between. This CDR3 is 11 amino acids long. This CDR3 is CASISGSGAFF. CDR3 bases: TGTGCCAGCATCTCAGGGTCGGGAGCTTTCTTT.

The genes are TRBV2 and TRBJ2-3, with 7 bases aligning to TRBD1. This CDR3 has 15 amino acids. Germline CDR1 and CDR2: SNHLY and FYNNEI. V lost 5 bases and J lost 4; bases outside the gene matches: 9. CDR3 sequence (DNA): TGTGCCAGCAGTAAACAGGGGTTCTCCCCAGATACGCAGTATTTT. Its translation: CASSKQGFSPDTQYF.

The V and J genes are TRBV13 and TRBJ2-1; TRBD1 is a possible D gene (5 bases). The V end lost 4 bases, the J end lost 3 bases, and 16 bases lay between the germline ends. CDR1 PRHDT and CDR2 FYEKMQ come from the germline V gene (reference sequence). The CDR3 covers 16 residues. CDR3 protein: CASSSAYSQGYNEQFF. CDR3 coding DNA: TGTGCCAGCAGCTCCGCGTACTCGCAGGGCTACAATGAGCAGTTCTTC. Drawing the rest from reference TRBV13 and TRBJ2-1, the complete variable domain is AAGVIQSPRHLIKEKRETATLKCYPIPRHDTVYWYQQGPGQDPQFLISFYEKMQSDKGSIPDRFSAQQFSDYHSELNMSSLELGDSALYFCASSSAYSQGYNEQFFGPGTRLTVL.

The chain joins TRBV7-2 to TRBJ1-5, with TRBD1 identical over 7 bases. Germline values: CDR1 SGHTA, CDR2 FQGNSA. V trimming: 6 bases; J trimming: 6 bases; junction bases outside the gene matches: 11. The CDR3 length is 15 residues. CDR3 DNA sequence: TGTGCCAGCAGTTTCCGACAGGGAGGTAGTCAGCCCCAGCATTTT. Translating it yields CASSFRQGGSQPQHF. The full variable domain, its missing parts supplied by reference TRBV7-2 and TRBJ1-5, is GAGVSQSPSNKVTEKGKDVELRCDPISGHTALYWYRQSLGQGLEFLIYFQGNSAPDKSGLPSDRFSAERTGGSVSTLTIQRTQQEDSAVYLCASSFRQGGSQPQHFGDGTRLSIL.

This sequence joins TRBV5-4 and TRBJ2-4; maybe TRBD2 (5 bases). Trimming stripped 0 bases from V and 2 bases from J, with 6 bases between. The CDR3 covers 14 residues. Germline CDR1 SGHNT, CDR2 YYREEE (reference sequence). CDR3 DNA sequence: TGTGCCAGCAGCTTGGCCGGGACCAAAAACATTCAGTACTTC. It translates to CASSLAGTKNIQYF.

V gene TRBV5-5 combines with J gene TRBJ1-5; no firm D call. There are 16 residues in the CDR3. Germline V gene lookup returns CDR1 SGHKS and CDR2 YYEKEE (reference sequence). Trimming stripped 0 bases from V and 4 bases from J, with 14 bases between. CDR3 sequence (DNA): TGTGCCAGCAGCTTGGGCGGGCCCTTAACAAATCAGCCCCAGCATTTT. Residues: CASSLGGPLTNQPQHF.

The V and J genes are TRBV27 and TRBJ1-2; TRBD1 aligns across 7 bases. CDR3 length equals 13 residues. The germline V gene has CDR1 MNHEY and CDR2 SMNVEV (reference sequence). Unmatched junction bases numbered 4, after V lost 5 bases and J lost 4 bases. DNA of the CDR3: TGTGCCAGCAGTGAAAGGGACAGCTATGGCTACACCTTC. The encoded protein is CASSERDSYGYTF.

This chain joins TRBV5-4 and TRBJ1-1; TRBD1 aligns across 8 bases. CDR1 and CDR2 (germline): SGHNT, YYREEE (reference sequence). The junction had 5 bases not matched to a gene; V was cut back by 6 bases and J by 4 bases. The CDR3 is 13 residues long. In DNA form, the CDR3 reads TGTGCCAGCACTATAACAGGGGGCACTGAAGCTTTCTTT. It yields the protein CASTITGGTEAFF.

This chain connects TRBV11-2 to TRBJ1-3; 7 bases line up with TRBD1. Trimming cost V 6 bases and J 7 bases; bases outside gene matches: 9. This CDR3 is built from 14 residues. The germline V gene has CDR1 SGHAT and CDR2 FQNNGV. CDR3 nucleotide sequence: TGTGCCAGCAGGACCGACAGGGAATGGAACACCATATATTTT. Protein product: CASRTDREWNTIYF.

The rearrangement joins TRBV7-9 to TRBJ1-4; 9 positions match TRBD1. This CDR3 region has 14 residues. Germline values: CDR1 SEHNR, CDR2 FQNEAQ (reference sequence). Unmatched junction bases numbered 7, after V lost 6 bases and J lost 8 bases. Here the CDR3 reads CASSPGQGNEKLFF. Here the CDR3 DNA reads TGTGCCAGCAGTCCCGGACAGGGGAACGAAAAACTGTTTTTT. Variable domain in full (rest from reference TRBV7-9 and TRBJ1-4): DTGVSQNPRHKITKRGQNVTFRCDPISEHNRLYWYRQTLGQGPEFLTYFQNEAQLEKSRLLSDRFSAERPKGSFSTLEIQRTEQGDSAMYLCASSPGQGNEKLFFGSGTQLSVL.

This chain joins TRBV7-2 and TRBJ2-1; 9 positions agree with TRBD2. This CDR3 has 17 residues. Germline V gene data show CDR1 as SGHTA and CDR2 as FQGNSA. V shed 1 base and J 2 bases; nucleotides not matched to a gene: 6. The CDR3 region has the DNA TGTGCCAGCAGCTTAGTGGCGGGACTAGCTGCCTACAATGAGCAGTTCTTC. Its protein product is CASSLVAGLAAYNEQFF.

The V call is TRBV2, the J call TRBJ1-2; 7 nucleotides align to TRBD1. The V gene's germline CDR1 is SNHLY and CDR2 FYNNEI. V was pared by 3 bases and J by 6 bases, with 7 bases of the junction left unmatched. The CDR3 loop spans 14 amino acids. CDR3: CASSDPGTDHGYTF. The CDR3 DNA sequence: TGTGCCAGCAGTGACCCAGGGACAGATCATGGCTACACCTTC.

The gene calls are TRBV15 and TRBJ1-2; D is unclear. The CDR3 consists of 15 residues. V lost 0 bases and J lost 7, with 15 bases in between. CDR1 and CDR2 from the germline V gene are LNHNV and YYDKDF (reference sequence). The CDR3 here is CATSRDQVEGRGYTF. As DNA, the CDR3 is TGTGCCACCAGCAGAGATCAGGTAGAGGGCCGTGGCTACACCTTC.